One and the same sample provided the 7 T cell receptor beta chains below, sequenced in a study of breast tumors, draining lymph nodes, adjacent tissues (dated by TCRdb to 2016 to 2017). Libraries came from multiplex PCR. The data were produced on an Illumina HiSeq 2000. TCRdb reran the public reads through fastp at Q25 and MiXCR, keeping productive beta chains. A single entry per CDR3 protein holds the most common genes and DNA from its merged rows. Within this sample are 30,000 to 40,000 distinct CDR3 sequences, with about 36% of them counted one time only. About a tenth of the sample goes to the ten largest clones. Sequencing input: breast tumor tissue. The receptors were gathered from a female donor with breast cancer. Some clones in this sample may be carry-over from other donors' samples.

There are many counts of this clonotype. This chain joins TRBV11-2 and TRBJ2-1; weak D call: TRBD2 (6 bases). Trimming left V 7 bases short and J 1 base short, with 14 bases between. The CDR3 totals 15 residues. In germline, CDR1 is SGHAT, CDR2 FQNNGV. CDR3 sequence: CASTPEGRSYNEQFF. The CDR3 DNA sequence: TGTGCCAGCACTCCGGAGGGCCGATCCTACAATGAGCAGTTCTTC.

V usage is TRBV29-1 and J usage is TRBJ1-2, with D perhaps matching TRBD1 (6 bases). CDR1 is SQVTM and CDR2 is ANQGSEA in the germline V gene. The CDR3 runs 13 residues. Between the trimmed V and J ends, which lost 7 bases and 5 bases, there was a span of 17 bases. CDR3: CSATQGEEYGYTF. In nucleotides, the CDR3 is TGCAGCGCCACACAGGGAGAGGAATATGGCTACACCTTC.

This clonotype was recorded many times. The chain combines TRBV5-1 with TRBJ1-6, with unresolved D. Germline assignment: CDR1 SGHRS and CDR2 YFSETQ. V gave up 0 bases and J gave up 9 bases, with 7 bases separating them. This CDR3 is 13 amino acids long. CDR3 in amino acids: CASSLVGGSPLHF. CDR3 coding DNA: TGCGCCAGCAGCTTGGTGGGAGGTTCACCCCTCCACTTT.

For this clonotype: One base away lies a much larger clone, so this may be a sequencing read error. V usage is TRBV5-1 and J usage is TRBJ1-2; D is uncertain. Per germline, CDR1 SGHRS and CDR2 YFSETQ. V lost 3 bases to trimming and J lost 4 bases, with 16 bases between them. The length of the CDR3 is 15 residues. The CDR3 is CASSSNLGGSYGYTF. In DNA form, the CDR3 reads TGCGCCAGCAGCTCTAATTTGGGCGGATCCTATGGCTACACCTTC.

This clonotype was seen repeatedly, ten times or more. V is TRBV6-5 and J is TRBJ1-2; D not certain. This CDR3 has 14 amino acids. V was shortened by 0 bases and J by 3 bases, with 8 bases between the two germline ends. The germline V gene has CDR1 MNHEY and CDR2 SVGAGI. The CDR3 DNA reads TGTGCCAGCAGTTACTCGAACCCATACTATGGCTACACCTTC. Its translation is CASSYSNPYYGYTF.

The table lists this clonotype with many counts. This chain joins TRBV7-2 and TRBJ2-3; 7 bases agree with TRBD2. Germline CDR1 SGHTA, CDR2 FQGNSA. The CDR3 covers 16 residues. V trimming: 5 bases; J trimming: 1 base; junction bases outside the gene matches: 9. In nucleotides, the CDR3 is TGTGCCAGCAGCGGGGGAGCGGGGACCGGCACAGATACGCAGTATTTT. Its translation is CASSGGAGTGTDTQYF.

The chain is built from TRBV6-6 and TRBJ1-5, with unresolved D. This CDR3 region has 15 residues. V lost 7 bases to trimming and J lost 0 bases, with 13 bases between them. Germline V gives CDR1 MNHNY, CDR2 SVGAGI (reference sequence). Written as DNA, the CDR3 is TGTGCCAGCACTGGTCTCCACTATAGCAATCAGCCCCAGCATTTT. Protein sequence: CASTGLHYSNQPQHF.